A selection of T cell receptor beta chains follows, all from one sample in a study of cytomegalovirus exposure and HLA in healthy donors. Profiled with immunoSEQ multiplex PCR; TCRdb holds only in-frame clones, not every one. This sample contains about 110,000 clones. The source material was PBMCs. The receptors derive from a man in his forties in good health and CMV-seropositive. Each CDR3 is given without its conserved first and last residue.

v_call	j_call	cdr3_aa
TRBV28	TRBJ2-1	ASSFTGGSRGSNEQF
TRBV10-2	TRBJ2-7	ASVKGAERSSYEQY
TRBV2	TRBJ2-4	ASSDAGINIQY
TRBV11-2	TRBJ2-6	ASSLDRAGANVLT
TRBV7-6	TRBJ1-2	ASSPTIGTDYGYT
TRBV7-8	TRBJ1-1	ASSQDRGTEAF
TRBV6-5	TRBJ1-1	ASSLTGGYTEAF
TRBV7-3	TRBJ1-2	ASRPPDRTNYGYT
TRBV7-6	TRBJ1-2	ASSFPGGGRRGYT
TRBV29-1	TRBJ2-7	SVGRRPSSGQY
TRBV7-2	TRBJ1-1	ASSFLGSNTEAF
TRBV5-1	TRBJ2-2	ATRLAGGMTGELF
TRBV7-2	TRBJ2-5	ASSSQETQY
TRBV27	TRBJ1-1	ASSPRPGFEAF
TRBV29-1	TRBJ2-6	SVAGGDAGANVLT
TRBV19	TRBJ2-2	ASRLQVANTGELF
TRBV19	TRBJ1-5	ASSIDGLAAAQPQH
TRBV5-4	TRBJ2-7	ASSSTSGRIDEQY
TRBV18	TRBJ1-2	ASSVWDRGFDGYT
TRBV4-1	TRBJ2-7	ASSQGPFYEQY
TRBV5-1	TRBJ1-1	ASRLGADTEAF
TRBV7-2	TRBJ2-2	ASSLRPRSGTGELF